These 25 T cell receptor beta chains came from one sample sequenced in a study of CD8 T cells in ankylosing spondylitis. TCRdb re-called the 5' RACE reads with MiXCR, one entry per CDR3 protein. This table has around 210,000 distinct CDR3 sequences, roughly 8% appearing once. Sequencing was done on a sample of blood, either unsorted or a sorted T cell fraction (not recorded which). Receptor source: a female donor with ankylosing spondylitis or in good health (not recorded which).

The sample holds a few counts of this clonotype. The rearrangement joins TRBV4-3 to TRBJ2-6, with 7 bases matching TRBD2. CDR1 is LGHNA and CDR2 is YSLEER in the germline V gene. The CDR3 has 18 amino acids. V shed 0 bases, J shed 0 bases, and the junction held 5 bases outside the gene matches. DNA of the CDR3: TGCGCCAGCAGCCAAGAGCCTAGCGGAGTCTCTGGGGCCAACGTCCTGACTTTC. As protein: CASSQEPSGVSGANVLTF.

In its sample, this clonotype was seen many times. This chain uses TRBV29-1 with TRBJ2-3, with TRBD2 as a possible D gene (6 bases). CDR1 and CDR2 from the germline V gene are SQVTM and ANQGSEA. The CDR3 totals 13 residues. Trimming stripped 8 bases from V and 6 bases from J, with 18 bases between. CDR3 sequence (DNA): TGCAGCCTGTCTCCCGGGGGAGTGGATACGCAGTATTTT. Its protein product is CSLSPGGVDTQYF.

This clonotype has ten or more counts. This rearrangement joins TRBV20-1 to TRBJ2-7; no definite D call. Trimming took off 2 bases at V and 2 bases at J, with 7 bases between the two ends. Germline-derived CDR1 and CDR2 are DFQATT and SNEGSKA (reference sequence). The CDR3 is 12 residues long. CDR3 sequence reads: CSARPPTYEQYF. CDR3 nucleotide sequence: TGCAGTGCTAGACCCCCGACCTACGAGCAGTACTTC.

This clonotype was detected many times. The V gene is TRBV4-3, the J gene TRBJ2-5; no clear D gene. Between the trimmed V and J ends, which lost 1 base and 2 bases, there was a span of 5 bases. The CDR3 spans 13 residues. The germline gives CDR1 LGHNA, CDR2 YSLEER. CDR3 loop: CASSQAQQETQYF. CDR3 bases: TGCGCCAGCAGCCAAGCTCAGCAAGAGACCCAGTACTTC.

This clonotype was recorded many times. V gene TRBV7-2 combines with J gene TRBJ1-1, with D hard to call. The germline CDR1 and CDR2 sequences are SGHTA and FQGNSA. The CDR3 loop spans 14 amino acids. Trimming shortened V by 3 bases and J by 5 bases, and 13 bases separated the two germline ends. The CDR3 here is CASSLNNLKTEAFF. In DNA form, the CDR3 reads TGTGCCAGCAGCTTGAACAATCTAAAGACTGAAGCTTTCTTT.

For the CDR3, the DNA is TGTGCCAGCAGCTTAGGGGAAAGCTCCTATAATTCACCCCTCCACTTT. Amino acids: CASSLGESSYNSPLHF. The gene calls are TRBV5-5 and TRBJ1-6; tentatively, D is TRBD1 (5 bases). This CDR3 spans 16 amino acids. Germline assignment: CDR1 SGHKS and CDR2 YYEKEE (reference sequence). Between the trimmed V and J ends, which lost 2 bases and 0 bases, there was a span of 9 bases.

This clonotype was picked up a small number of times. The chain employs TRBV7-9 and TRBJ2-4, with a tentative D call TRBD2 (5 bases). The CDR3 contains 13 residues. Looked up from germline, CDR1 is SEHNR and CDR2 is FQNEAQ (reference sequence). The V and J ends lost 4 bases and 4 bases respectively, with 8 bases between them. The CDR3 sequence: CASSSGLKNIQYF. CDR3 nucleotide sequence: TGTGCCAGCAGCTCCGGACTGAAAAACATTCAGTACTTC.

This clonotype was seen ten or more times. The chain employs TRBV20-1 and TRBJ2-7; 12 bases map to TRBD2. The ends lost 0 bases at V and 6 bases at J; junction bases unmatched: 6. Germline V lookup: CDR1 DFQATT, CDR2 SNEGSKA (reference sequence). This CDR3 is built from 15 residues. The CDR3 protein is CSARDLTSGGPEQYF. The CDR3 region has the DNA TGCAGTGCTAGAGATCTGACTAGCGGGGGCCCCGAGCAGTACTTC.

This clonotype has just a few counts. This chain connects TRBV29-1 to TRBJ1-1; TRBD1 matches at 7 bases. V shed 6 bases and J 7 bases; nucleotides not matched to a gene: 11. The CDR3 runs 13 residues. CDR1 and CDR2 (germline): SQVTM, ANQGSEA. CDR3 protein: CSVVRTGRFEAFF. CDR3 nucleotides: TGCAGCGTCGTCAGGACAGGTAGATTTGAAGCTTTCTTT.

J is TRBJ2-7 and V is TRBV11-2, with 7 bases that match TRBD1. CDR1 is SGHAT and CDR2 is FQNNGV in the germline V gene. The CDR3 is 16 amino acids. Losses at the gene ends were 5 bases for V and 0 bases for J; bases not matched to a gene: 10. The CDR3 protein is CASSLWTGLSSYEQYF. Written as DNA, the CDR3 is TGTGCCAGCAGCCTATGGACAGGCTTGAGCTCCTACGAGCAGTACTTC.

This clonotype came up many times. The chain joins TRBV24-1 to TRBJ2-1; a possible D gene is TRBD2 (5 bases). Germline CDR1 KGHDR, CDR2 SFDVKD. The CDR3 length is 12 residues. V lost 4 bases to trimming and J lost 8 bases, with 8 bases between them. The CDR3 spells CATSDASHEQFF. The CDR3 DNA is TGTGCCACCAGTGACGCTAGCCATGAGCAGTTCTTC.

This clonotype was seen ten or more times. V is TRBV20-1 and J is TRBJ2-7, with D maybe TRBD2 (5 bases). Trimming took 0 bases from V and 2 from J, leaving 14 bases between them. This CDR3 has 15 amino acids. Germline CDR1 DFQATT, CDR2 SNEGSKA (reference sequence). The CDR3 here is CSAREGPEGTYEQYF. The CDR3 DNA is TGCAGTGCTAGAGAGGGCCCTGAGGGAACCTACGAGCAGTACTTC.

There are many counts of this clonotype. V gene TRBV10-3 combines with J gene TRBJ2-7; TRBD2 agrees at 10 bases. Germline values: CDR1 ENHRY, CDR2 SYGVKD. With V trimmed by 5 bases and J by 0 bases, 4 bases remained unmatched. The CDR3 has 15 amino acids. CDR3 in DNA: TGTGCCATCAGTAGAGGGACTAGCGACTCCTACGAGCAGTACTTC. As protein: CAISRGTSDSYEQYF.

The table lists this clonotype with many counts. The chain is built from TRBV20-1 and TRBJ2-5, with no clear D. Trimming stripped 0 bases from V and 2 bases from J, with 10 bases between. The CDR3 length is 14 residues. Germline-derived CDR1 and CDR2 are DFQATT and SNEGSKA (reference sequence). The CDR3 bases are TGCAGTGCTAGAGATTTACAGACACAAGAGACCCAGTACTTC. This gives the protein CSARDLQTQETQYF.

This clonotype has a handful of counts. This chain connects TRBV6-1 to TRBJ1-1; tentative D call: TRBD1 (5 bases). The germline CDR1 and CDR2 sequences are MNHNS and SASEGT. Trimming stripped 1 base from V and 3 bases from J, with 15 bases between. CDR3 length equals 16 residues. The CDR3 here is CASSEDGAWGYTEAFF. CDR3 sequence (DNA): TGTGCCAGCAGTGAAGACGGGGCCTGGGGGTACACTGAAGCTTTCTTT.

The chain uses TRBV29-1 and TRBJ2-7, with D tentatively TRBD1 (5 bases). Germline assignment: CDR1 SQVTM and CDR2 ANQGSEA. The CDR3 runs 11 residues. Here the CDR3 DNA reads TGCAGTGGCTCAGACCAGGACAAGCAGTACTTC. Its translation is CSGSDQDKQYF.

In this sample, this clonotype turned up many times. The chain links TRBV5-1 to TRBJ2-1; a weak D match, TRBD2 (5 bases). This CDR3 is 13 amino acids long. Germline CDR1 SGHRS, CDR2 YFSETQ. V lost 4 bases and J 4 bases, leaving 9 bases between the germline ends. CDR3 sequence: CASSQTSYNEQFF. The CDR3 region has the DNA TGCGCCAGCAGCCAAACTAGTTACAATGAGCAGTTCTTC.

In this sample, this clonotype turned up a few times. The genes are TRBV11-3 and TRBJ2-3, with D possibly called TRBD1 or TRBD2 (5 bases each). The germline V gene encodes CDR1 SGHNT and CDR2 YENEEA. The CDR3 extends over 17 amino acids. V was pared by 5 bases and J by 7 bases, with 25 bases between. The CDR3 DNA reads as TGTGCCAGCAGCACAGACTTTACAGTTCGGGGACGCTATACGCAGTATTTT. Amino acid sequence: CASSTDFTVRGRYTQYF.

This clonotype was seen at least ten times. The chain is built from TRBV7-2 and TRBJ2-3; no definite D call. This CDR3 is built from 15 residues. Between the trimmed V and J ends, which lost 3 bases and 4 bases, there was a span of 14 bases. CDR1 SGHTA and CDR2 FQGNSA come from the germline V gene. The CDR3 coding sequence is TGTGCCAGCAGCTTTCAATTAAGAACTTCAGATACGCAGTATTTT. Its protein is CASSFQLRTSDTQYF.

This clonotype was recorded at least ten times. The chain employs TRBV20-1 and TRBJ2-1; TRBD2 matches at 10 bases. The CDR3 is 13 residues long. Looked up from germline, CDR1 is DFQATT and CDR2 is SNEGSKA (reference sequence). Trimming removed 4 bases from V and 6 bases from J; junction bases left unmatched: 3. The CDR3 DNA reads as TGCAGTGCTAAAACTAGCGGGGCCAATGAGCAGTTCTTC. It specifies CSAKTSGANEQFF.

This clonotype was found many times. The chain links TRBV4-3 to TRBJ2-7; D not resolved. The germline gives CDR1 LGHNA, CDR2 YSLEER. This CDR3 comprises 15 residues. The V end was cut by 0 bases, the J end by 1 base, with 10 bases between. The CDR3 nucleotides are TGCGCCAGCAGCCAAGATCCAACTCCTTCCTACGAGCAGTACTTC. It yields the protein CASSQDPTPSYEQYF.

This clonotype has a handful of counts. The chain couples TRBV7-2 to TRBJ2-7; the match to TRBD1 covers 7 bases. The V and J ends lost 5 bases and 5 bases, in that order; junction bases with no gene match: 9. Germline values: CDR1 SGHTA, CDR2 FQGNSA. The CDR3 length is 14 residues. CDR3 amino acids: CASSTTGTWDEQYF. CDR3 coding DNA: TGTGCCAGCAGCACGACAGGGACCTGGGACGAGCAGTACTTC.

This clonotype has ten or more counts. The chain combines TRBV9 with TRBJ2-2, with D possibly being TRBD1 (6 bases). This CDR3 has 14 residues. Germline lookup yields CDR1 SGDLS and CDR2 YYNGEE. Trimming left V 4 bases short and J 2 bases short, with 9 bases between. CDR3 nucleotides: TGTGCCAGCAGCATAGGGACAAACACCGGGGAGCTGTTTTTT. The encoded protein is CASSIGTNTGELFF.

This clonotype was detected many times. This chain joins TRBV7-6 and TRBJ2-3; a weak D match, TRBD1 (6 bases). V gave up 5 bases and J gave up 6 bases, with 15 bases separating them. The CDR3 runs 14 residues. Germline V gives CDR1 SGHVS, CDR2 FNYEAQ. The CDR3 nucleotides are TGTGCCAGCAGCCTTACAGGGCCTGGGGATACGCAGTATTTT. Its protein product is CASSLTGPGDTQYF. Drawing the rest from reference TRBV7-6 and TRBJ2-3, the complete variable domain is GAGVSQSPRYKVTKRGQDVALRCDPISGHVSLYWYRQALGQGPEFLTYFNYEAQQDKSGLPNDRFSAERPEGSISTLTIQRTEQRDSAMYRCASSLTGPGDTQYFGPGTRLTVL.

This clonotype was detected many times. The CDR3 reads CASSLDSGYGYTF. CDR3 DNA sequence: TGTGCCAGCAGCTTGGACAGCGGTTATGGCTACACCTTC. V gene TRBV28 combines with J gene TRBJ1-2, with D perhaps matching TRBD1 (6 bases). The CDR3 covers 13 residues. CDR1 MDHEN and CDR2 SYDVKM come from the germline V gene. V dropped 6 bases and J dropped 5 bases, with 13 bases sitting between them.